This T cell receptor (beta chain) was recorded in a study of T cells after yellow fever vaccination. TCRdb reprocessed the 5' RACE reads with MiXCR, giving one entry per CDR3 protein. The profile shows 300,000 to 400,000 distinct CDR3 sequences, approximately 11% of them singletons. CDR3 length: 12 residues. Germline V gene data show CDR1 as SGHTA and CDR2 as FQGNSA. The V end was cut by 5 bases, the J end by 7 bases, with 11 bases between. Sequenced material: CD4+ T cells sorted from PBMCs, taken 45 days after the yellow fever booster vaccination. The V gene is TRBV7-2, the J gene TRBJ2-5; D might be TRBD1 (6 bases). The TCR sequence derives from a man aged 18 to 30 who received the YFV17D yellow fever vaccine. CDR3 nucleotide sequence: TGTGCCAGCAGCCCCACCAGGGGGACCCAGTACTTC. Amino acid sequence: CASSPTRGTQYF.